Following are 32 T cell receptor beta chains from one sample sequenced in a study of T cell responses to AZD1222 COVID-19 vaccine. Measured with immunoSEQ multiplex PCR; TCRdb has only the in-frame clones, and not every one. The repertoire holds more than 150,000 clones, with about 94% as singletons. The source was peripheral blood, collected on day 0 of AZD1222 vaccination. These receptors were obtained from an adult in good health.

The chain has TRBV9 and TRBJ2-5, with D perhaps assigned TRBD1 or TRBD2 (5 bases each). The V end lost 0 bases, the J end lost 5 bases, and 11 bases lay between the germline ends. The germline CDR1 and CDR2 sequences are SGDLS and YYNGEE. This CDR3 is 14 amino acids long. The CDR3 DNA follows: TGTGCCAGCAGCGTAGGCCGCAGGGAGGAGACCCAGTACTTC. Protein product: CASSVGRREETQYF.

In this sample, this clone turned up a few times. J is TRBJ1-5 and V is TRBV28, with D uncertain. CDR3 length: 12 residues. V gave up 10 bases and J gave up 7 bases, with 14 bases separating them. Germline lookup yields CDR1 MDHEN and CDR2 SYDVKM. Here the CDR3 DNA reads TGTGCCACTTCACAGTCCCGGCAGCCCCAGCATTTT. Translation: CATSQSRQPQHF.

This clone was seen just once. This chain joins TRBV6-6 and TRBJ2-5, with 12 bases lining up with TRBD1. Trimming removed 7 bases from V and 4 bases from J; junction bases left unmatched: 7. Looked up from germline, CDR1 is MNHNY and CDR2 is SVGAGI (reference sequence). CDR3 length: 15 residues. The CDR3 spells CASNLRDRGRETQYF. As DNA, the CDR3 is TGTGCCAGCAACCTCCGGGACAGGGGGCGAGAGACCCAGTACTTC.

J is TRBJ1-3 and V is TRBV7-9; D may be TRBD1 (6 bases). Per germline, CDR1 SEHNR and CDR2 FQNEAQ (reference sequence). The CDR3 length is 16 residues. Trimming cost V 1 base and J 0 bases, with 10 bases left between them. The CDR3 DNA is TGTGCCAGCAGCTTAGATGGACAGATCTCTGGAAACACCATATATTTT. Translation gives CASSLDGQISGNTIYF.

This chain connects TRBV19 to TRBJ1-2; 8 bases map to TRBD1. V shed 3 bases, J shed 7 bases, and the junction held 7 bases outside the gene matches. This CDR3 has 14 amino acids. Germline V gene sequence: CDR1 LNHDA, CDR2 SQIVND (reference sequence). The CDR3: CASSIQPGTGGYTF. CDR3 nucleotides: TGTGCCAGTAGTATCCAACCCGGGACAGGTGGCTACACCTTC.

The chain recombines TRBV2 with TRBJ2-1; D possibly corresponds to TRBD2 (6 bases). This CDR3 contains 14 residues. V dropped 5 bases and J dropped 4 bases, with 12 bases sitting between them. Germline V CDR1 and CDR2: SNHLY, FYNNEI. The CDR3 nucleotides are TGTGCCAGCAGTCGTAGCGGATTTTACAATGAGCAGTTCTTC. Amino acid sequence: CASSRSGFYNEQFF.

The chain carries TRBV13 and TRBJ1-6; 9 nucleotides align to TRBD1. The CDR3 loop spans 15 amino acids. Germline V gives CDR1 PRHDT, CDR2 FYEKMQ (reference sequence). V shed 4 bases, J shed 7 bases, and the junction held 5 bases outside the gene matches. This chain's CDR3 is CASSSQTGGNSPLHF. The CDR3, as DNA: TGTGCCAGCAGCTCGCAGACAGGGGGAAATTCACCCCTCCACTTT.

V gene TRBV9 combines with J gene TRBJ1-2; 10 bases are a match to TRBD1. Germline CDR1 reads SGDLS; CDR2 reads YYNGEE. The CDR3 has 15 amino acids. The V segment lost 0 bases and the J segment 4 bases; nucleotides outside the gene matches: 3. The CDR3 protein is CASSVGQGAVYGYTF. The CDR3 DNA is TGTGCCAGCAGCGTAGGACAGGGGGCGGTCTATGGCTACACCTTC. The variable domain in full, with the rest retrieved from reference TRBV9 and TRBJ1-2, is DSGVTQTPKHLITATGQRVTLRCSPRSGDLSVYWYQQSLDQGLQFLIQYYNGEERAKGNILERFSAQQFPDLHSELNLSSLELGDSALYFCASSVGQGAVYGYTFGSGTRLTVV.

The chain joins TRBV6-5 to TRBJ1-1; the D is unclear. The germline CDR1 and CDR2 sequences are MNHEY and SVGAGI. Trimming stripped 8 bases from V and 5 bases from J, with 15 bases between. The CDR3 contains 13 residues. CDR3 sequence (DNA): TGTGCCAGCCTCTATACCCGGGTAACTGAAGCTTTCTTT. Protein product: CASLYTRVTEAFF.

The chain joins TRBV28 to TRBJ1-2; no firm D call. The V end was cut by 4 bases, the J end by 4 bases, with 7 bases between. The CDR3 has 12 amino acids. The germline gives CDR1 MDHEN, CDR2 SYDVKM. CDR3 nucleotides: TGTGCCAGCAGTTCACAAACCTATGGCTACACCTTC. Amino acid sequence: CASSSQTYGYTF.

The V and J genes are TRBV5-1 and TRBJ1-6; TRBD1 matches 9 bases. This CDR3 is 15 amino acids long. V shed 5 bases, J shed 7 bases, and the junction held 7 bases outside the gene matches. Germline V lookup: CDR1 SGHRS, CDR2 YFSETQ. The CDR3 DNA reads TGCGCCAGCAGGACGGGGACAGGGAAAAATTCACCCCTCCACTTT. Protein sequence: CASRTGTGKNSPLHF.

This chain joins TRBV4-3 and TRBJ1-1; D not resolved. The CDR3 covers 15 residues. The ends were cut back, 4 bases at V and 5 bases at J, with 17 bases in the middle. Germline V gene lookup returns CDR1 LGHNA and CDR2 YSLEER. CDR3 residues: CASSRSRAWSTEAFF. CDR3 in DNA: TGCGCCAGCAGCCGTAGCCGGGCCTGGAGTACTGAAGCTTTCTTT.

The genes are TRBV30 and TRBJ1-1, with D perhaps matching TRBD1 (5 bases). V gave up 6 bases and J gave up 5 bases, with 19 bases separating them. The CDR3 covers 14 residues. Germline V gene sequence: CDR1 GTSNPN, CDR2 SVGIG (reference sequence). The CDR3, as DNA: TGTGCCTGCAAACTCGGGACGCGAAGAACTGAAGCTTTCTTT. This codes for CACKLGTRRTEAFF.

The rearrangement uses TRBV11-2 and TRBJ2-7; D unclear. V lost 5 bases and J 0 bases, leaving 17 bases between the germline ends. The CDR3 sequence is 16 residues long. The germline V gene has CDR1 SGHAT and CDR2 FQNNGV. The DNA of the CDR3 is TGTGCCAGCAGCCCCCTCGGCAGGACCAGCTCCTACGAGCAGTACTTC. It encodes CASSPLGRTSSYEQYF.

J is TRBJ2-2 and V is TRBV19; possibly TRBD1 for D (5 bases). Germline V gene lookup returns CDR1 LNHDA and CDR2 SQIVND (reference sequence). CDR3 length equals 14 residues. Trimming removed 3 bases from V and 7 bases from J, with 12 bases in between. DNA of the CDR3: TGTGCCAGTAGTATGTTAGGGGTAGGCGGGGAGCTGTTTTTT. Encoded protein: CASSMLGVGGELFF.

V is TRBV7-2 and J is TRBJ1-1; 11 bases match TRBD1. The CDR3 has 15 amino acids. The V and J ends lost 4 bases and 5 bases, in that order; junction bases with no gene match: 6. CDR1 is SGHTA, CDR2 FQGNSA, per germline. The CDR3 DNA is TGTGCCAGCAGCTATGGGGACAGGGGGGTGACTGAAGCTTTCTTT. This encodes CASSYGDRGVTEAFF.

This chain joins TRBV11-1 and TRBJ2-7; D gene ambiguous. Germline loops: CDR1 SGHAT, CDR2 FQDESV (reference sequence). The CDR3 contains 13 residues. V was cut by 4 bases and J by 2 bases, with 9 bases left in between. The CDR3 spells CASSSRMTYEQYF. The CDR3 DNA reads TGTGCCAGCAGCTCAAGAATGACCTACGAGCAGTACTTC. The full variable domain, rest sourced from reference TRBV11-1 and TRBJ2-7, is EAEVAQSPRYKITEKSQAVAFWCDPISGHATLYWYRQILGQGPELLVQFQDESVVDDSQLPKDRFSAERLKGVDSTLKIQPAELGDSAMYLCASSSRMTYEQYFGPGTRLTVT.

This clone was seen only once. The J gene is TRBJ1-1, the V gene TRBV27, with D unresolved. The ends were cut back, 5 bases at V and 1 base at J, with 11 bases in the middle. The CDR3 is made up of 14 amino acids. Germline-derived CDR1 and CDR2 are MNHEY and SMNVEV (reference sequence). Here the CDR3 reads CASSRSSQNTEAFF. The CDR3 DNA reads as TGTGCCAGCAGTAGGTCTTCCCAGAACACTGAAGCTTTCTTT.

The J gene is TRBJ2-1, the V gene TRBV4-2; D is undetermined. The CDR3 spans 11 residues. The germline CDR1 and CDR2 sequences are LGHNA and YNFKEQ. The V and J ends lost 0 bases and 6 bases respectively, with 0 bases between them. CDR3 sequence (DNA): TGTGCCAGCAGCCAAGACAATGAGCAGTTCTTC. Its translation: CASSQDNEQFF.

The rearrangement links TRBV6-5 to TRBJ2-7; TRBD1 aligns across 11 bases. V lost 2 bases and J lost 7; bases outside the gene matches: 4. The V gene's germline CDR1 is MNHEY and CDR2 SVGAGI. This CDR3 is 14 amino acids long. DNA of the CDR3: TGTGCCAGCAGTTACCACGGGACAGGGGGAGAGCAGTACTTC. This translates into CASSYHGTGGEQYF.

The chain couples TRBV5-4 to TRBJ2-7; D unclear. The CDR3 totals 11 residues. V was pared by 3 bases and J by 7 bases, with 8 bases between. Germline CDR1 reads SGHNT; CDR2 reads YYREEE (reference sequence). For the CDR3, the DNA is TGTGCCAGCAGCTCTTCGGGTGAGCAGTACTTC. Amino acids: CASSSSGEQYF.

V usage is TRBV5-1 and J usage is TRBJ2-3; 11 bases fit TRBD1. Losses at the gene ends were 4 bases for V and 2 bases for J; bases not matched to a gene: 6. The CDR3 is 16 residues long. CDR1 is SGHRS and CDR2 is YFSETQ in the germline V gene. DNA for the CDR3: TGCGCCAGCAGCCCGCGGACAGGGGGCTACACAGATACGCAGTATTTT. As protein: CASSPRTGGYTDTQYF.

The V and J genes are TRBV10-2 and TRBJ2-7, with 7 bases matching TRBD2. The trim removed 6 bases at V and 3 bases at J, leaving 11 bases unmatched. The CDR3 has 15 amino acids. Germline assignment: CDR1 WSHSY and CDR2 SAAADI. The CDR3 sequence: CASRWGGTQDYEQYF. In DNA, the CDR3 is TGCGCCAGCAGGTGGGGGGGGACCCAGGACTACGAGCAGTACTTC.

The chain carries TRBV19 and TRBJ1-2; D gene ambiguous. CDR1 is LNHDA and CDR2 is SQIVND in the germline V gene (reference sequence). V dropped 5 bases and J dropped 8 bases, with 18 bases sitting between them. CDR3 length: 14 amino acids. The CDR3 sequence: CASSPRRVRRGYTF. The DNA for the CDR3 is TGTGCCAGTAGTCCGCGGCGGGTGAGAAGGGGCTACACCTTC.

The V call is TRBV30, the J call TRBJ1-6; D may be TRBD1 (6 bases). Germline V gene data show CDR1 as GTSNPN and CDR2 as SVGIG (reference sequence). The V and J ends lost 5 bases and 5 bases respectively, with 13 bases between them. This CDR3 has 14 amino acids. CDR3 bases: TGTGCCTGGGGAGCGGGACAAAATAATTCACCCCTCCACTTT. Translating gives CAWGAGQNNSPLHF.

This chain uses TRBV6-5 with TRBJ1-2, with D unresolved. The CDR3 is 13 residues long. From germline, CDR1 is MNHEY and CDR2 SVGAGI. The germline V and J ends were trimmed by 2 bases and 7 bases, with 11 bases remaining between them. The CDR3 DNA reads as TGTGCCAGCAGTTACGACACAGAAGGTGGCTACACCTTC. The encoded protein is CASSYDTEGGYTF.

This chain uses TRBV28 with TRBJ1-1; D call uncertain. This CDR3 is built from 15 residues. Trimming cost V 3 bases and J 4 bases, with 15 bases left between them. Germline CDR1 MDHEN, CDR2 SYDVKM. CDR3 protein: CASSFRGLGLTEAFF. CDR3 coding DNA: TGTGCCAGCAGTTTTCGTGGGTTAGGACTCACTGAAGCTTTCTTT.

CDR3 DNA: TGCGCCAGCAGCTTGGCCTTACGTGCGGAGGAAAGTGAAGCTTTCTTT. This encodes CASSLALRAEESEAFF. The chain joins TRBV5-1 to TRBJ1-1, with D uncertain. Trimming shortened V by 0 bases and J by 7 bases, and 19 bases separated the two germline ends. This CDR3 spans 16 amino acids. Germline V gene lookup returns CDR1 SGHRS and CDR2 YFSETQ.

This sequence joins TRBV5-1 and TRBJ2-1; possible D gene TRBD2, 6 bases. Per the germline V gene, CDR1 is SGHRS and CDR2 is YFSETQ. V was trimmed by 3 bases and J by 4 bases, leaving 14 bases between them. This CDR3 is built from 15 residues. The CDR3 protein is CASSWTTHLYNEQFF. CDR3 nucleotide sequence: TGCGCCAGCAGCTGGACTACCCACCTATACAATGAGCAGTTCTTC.

The gene calls are TRBV7-9 and TRBJ2-2; 12 bases line up with TRBD1. The CDR3 is made up of 17 amino acids. V dropped 1 base and J dropped 5; count of bases not matched to a gene: 5. The germline gives CDR1 SEHNR, CDR2 FQNEAQ (reference sequence). In DNA form, the CDR3 reads TGTGCCAGCAGCTTAGGCCGGGACAGGGGGCGGACCGGGGAGCTGTTTTTT. Translating it yields CASSLGRDRGRTGELFF. The variable domain in full, completed from reference TRBV7-9 and TRBJ2-2, reads DTGVSQNPRHKITKRGQNVTFRCDPISEHNRLYWYRQTLGQGPEFLTYFQNEAQLEKSRLLSDRFSAERPKGSFSTLEIQRTEQGDSAMYLCASSLGRDRGRTGELFFGEGSRLTVL.

The J gene is TRBJ1-2, the V gene TRBV5-5, with D perhaps matching TRBD1 (5 bases). Germline V gene lookup returns CDR1 SGHKS and CDR2 YYEKEE (reference sequence). Trimming removed 0 bases from V and 1 base from J, with 16 bases in between. The CDR3 is 17 amino acids. The CDR3 sequence is CASSLGSLGGDNYGYTF. The CDR3, as DNA: TGTGCCAGCAGCTTGGGGTCGCTGGGGGGAGATAACTATGGCTACACCTTC.

The rearrangement links TRBV3-1 (or the pseudogene TRBV3-2) to TRBJ2-2; D not certain. With 4 bases removed from V and 1 base from J, the gap between germline ends came to 1 base. The germline CDR1 and CDR2 sequences are LGHDT and YNNKEL (reference sequence). This CDR3 has 12 amino acids. The CDR3 spells CASSLNTGELFF. CDR3 nucleotides: TGTGCCAGCAGCCTGAACACCGGGGAGCTGTTTTTT.